The clone carrying this TCR beta chain was observed a handful of times. Germline assignment: CDR1 WNHNN and CDR2 SYGVQD (reference sequence). The CDR3 has 14 amino acids. Trimming took 5 bases from V and 6 from J; bases not matched to a gene: 10. Original processing methods: How many nucleated cells were present was estimated from reference gene primer amplification. The data were produced by immunoSEQ multiplex PCR, yet TCRdb's version contains in-frame clones alone and is incomplete. The DNA gave D and trimming, while V, J and clone size come from that table. The table lists about 230,000 clones, approximately 82% of them singletons. This entry belongs to a study of blood T cell repertoires in COVID-19. At the level of the study: Researchers got acute and convalescent COVID-19 samples from the United States, Italy and Spain. Sample material is recorded as cDNA or gDNA derived from T cells, B-cell-depleted T cells, or PBMCs.

Source material: peripheral blood. The rearrangement joins TRBV10-1 to TRBJ2-7; 7 nucleotides match TRBD1. This clonotype was obtained from a woman in her seventies with active or convalescent COVID-19. The CDR3 nucleotides are TGCGCCAGCAGTTGGGGGACAGCTTCGGGCGAGCAGTACTTC. It is translated as CASSWGTASGEQYF.